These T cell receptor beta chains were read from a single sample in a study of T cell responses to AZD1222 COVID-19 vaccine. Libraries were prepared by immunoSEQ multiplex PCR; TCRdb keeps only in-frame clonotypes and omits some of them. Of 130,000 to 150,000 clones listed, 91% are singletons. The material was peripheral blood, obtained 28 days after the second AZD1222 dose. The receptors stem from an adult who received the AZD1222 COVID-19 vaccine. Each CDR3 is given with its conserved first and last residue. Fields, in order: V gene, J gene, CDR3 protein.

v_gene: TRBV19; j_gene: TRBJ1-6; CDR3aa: CASTAGLNSPLHF
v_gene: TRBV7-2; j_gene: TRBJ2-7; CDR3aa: CASSPLEQYF
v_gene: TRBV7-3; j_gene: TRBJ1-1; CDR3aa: CASSWDGIRAEAFF
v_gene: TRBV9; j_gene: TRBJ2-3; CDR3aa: CASSSRPGTGVPDTQYF
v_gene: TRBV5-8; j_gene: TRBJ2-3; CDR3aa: CASSLGGYTQYF
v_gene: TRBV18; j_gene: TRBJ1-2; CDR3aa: CASSLSIQGSNYGYTF
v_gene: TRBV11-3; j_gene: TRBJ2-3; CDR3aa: CASSTFNGDTQYF
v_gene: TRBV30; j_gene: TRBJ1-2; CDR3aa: CAWSVPRGVDSYGYTF
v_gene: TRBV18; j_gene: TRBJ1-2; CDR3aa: CASSPELAGQGPYGYTF
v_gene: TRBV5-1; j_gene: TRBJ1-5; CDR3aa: CASSLSRDNQPQHF
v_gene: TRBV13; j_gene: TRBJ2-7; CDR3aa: CASRRAGGTYEQYF
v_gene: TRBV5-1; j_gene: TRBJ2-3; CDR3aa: CASSRTSGGAGSTDTQYF
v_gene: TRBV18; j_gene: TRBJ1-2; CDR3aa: CASSRTDTNYGYTF
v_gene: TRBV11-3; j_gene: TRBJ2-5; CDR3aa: CASSPGGREETQYF
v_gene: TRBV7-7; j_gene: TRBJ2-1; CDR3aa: CASSSQTGSSYNEQFF
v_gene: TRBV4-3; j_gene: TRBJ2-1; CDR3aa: CASSRGSGRVNEQFF
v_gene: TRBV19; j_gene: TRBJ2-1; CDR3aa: CASSMEGRRVGRNEQFF
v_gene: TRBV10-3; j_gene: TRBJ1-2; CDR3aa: CAIRTFGSGYTF
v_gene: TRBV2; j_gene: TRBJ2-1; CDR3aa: CASSGGSAGITYNEQFF
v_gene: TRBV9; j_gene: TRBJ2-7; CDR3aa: CASSVSADPYYEQYF
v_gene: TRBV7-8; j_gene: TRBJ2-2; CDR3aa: CASSLQSRVNTGELFF
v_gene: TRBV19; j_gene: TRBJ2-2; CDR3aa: CASSSRQGGGRELFF
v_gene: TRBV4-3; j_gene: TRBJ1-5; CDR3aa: CASSAGYNQPQHF
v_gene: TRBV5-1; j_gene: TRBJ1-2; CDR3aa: CASSLVQGDDYGYTF
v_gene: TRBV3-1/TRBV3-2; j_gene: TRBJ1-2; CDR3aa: CASSQVGRGYTF
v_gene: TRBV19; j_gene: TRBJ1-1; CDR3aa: CASSLSTGTEAFF
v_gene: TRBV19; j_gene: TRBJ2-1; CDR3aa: CASSIPVASNEQFF
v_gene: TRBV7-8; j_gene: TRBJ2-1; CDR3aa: CASSLSGANEQFF
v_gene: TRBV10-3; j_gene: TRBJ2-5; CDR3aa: CAISAGETQYF
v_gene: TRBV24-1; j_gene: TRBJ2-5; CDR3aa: CATKESGGRLKETQYF
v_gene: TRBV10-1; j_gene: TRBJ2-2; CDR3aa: CASSGHAGELFF
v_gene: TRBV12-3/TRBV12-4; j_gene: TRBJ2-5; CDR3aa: CASSLRETQYF
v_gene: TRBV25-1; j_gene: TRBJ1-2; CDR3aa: CASSDRGRRGGYTF
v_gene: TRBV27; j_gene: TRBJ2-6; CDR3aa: CASRPSGGSGANVLTF
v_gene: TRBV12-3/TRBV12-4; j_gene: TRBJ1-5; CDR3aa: CASSLSRQPQHF
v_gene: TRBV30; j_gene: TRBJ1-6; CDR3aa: CAWKRNSPLHF
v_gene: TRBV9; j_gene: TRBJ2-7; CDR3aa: CASSVARAGGPYEQYF
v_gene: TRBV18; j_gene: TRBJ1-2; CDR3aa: CASSPGHFNYGYTF
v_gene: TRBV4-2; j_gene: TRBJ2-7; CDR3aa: CASSQDRQGFNEQYF
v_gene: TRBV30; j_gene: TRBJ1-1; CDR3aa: CAWSGPPRGTEAFF
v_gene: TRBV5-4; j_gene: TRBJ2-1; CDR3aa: CASSFTAGVRNEQFF
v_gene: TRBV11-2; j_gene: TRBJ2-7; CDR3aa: CASSPARSTGRTYEQYF
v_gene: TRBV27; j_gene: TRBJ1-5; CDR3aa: CASSFRGDSNQPQHF